This entry is about one TCR beta chain. This clonotype was recorded many times. Its target antigen remains unknown. Per-nucleotide qualities are absent, and no much larger clonotype sits a single base away. This sample is drawn from a study of T cells in Graves' hyperthyroidism and ophthalmopathy (dated by TCRdb to about 2019). Study-level background: Peripheral blood was collected at initial diagnosis, before any treatment. A discovery cohort of 95 to 100 patients, approximately 44 with Graves' ophthalmopathy and about 58 with stable Graves' hyperthyroidism, was used to find distinguishing TCR V-J signatures. Prospective prediction of ophthalmopathy was tested in an independent validation cohort consisting of about 19 hyperthyroidism patients and around 16 patients who later progressed to ophthalmopathy. For training and testing, the 100 or so patients in the discovery cohort were randomly divided in a 7:3 ratio. Thyroid tissue and blood T-cell repertoires from about six Graves' hyperthyroidism patients were also compared in the study. After sampling, hyperthyroidism patients received methimazole starting at 30 mg daily, and ophthalmopathy patients received high-dose intravenous methylprednisolone. TCR Vbeta CDR3 sequencing of fewer than 150 peripheral blood samples (43 ophthalmopathy, 70 to 85 hyperthyroidism and some 17 progressor patients) is reported in the paper.

Moderately to severely active disease, a Clinical Activity Score of at least 3, a NOSPECS grade of at least 4, and a duration under 3 months were present in ophthalmopathy patients. Patients with uncontrolled infections, other autoimmune diseases, pregnancy or lactation were excluded. Diagnoses relied on clinical symptoms, serum thyroxine and TRAb, thyroid ultrasound and orbital computed tomography. PBMCs were isolated from roughly 10 ml of fresh peripheral blood by Ficoll-Paque density gradient centrifugation. Total RNA was extracted using Trizol reagent, and RNA quality was assessed on an Agilent 2100 Bioanalyzer. What the authors observed across the whole study: No statistical method was used to set the sample size in advance, and investigators knew the group allocation. Blood samples also contained most of the expanded thyroid clonotypes (frequency above 0.001), which suggests that blood repertoires may reflect thyroid immune responses. A 13 V-J signature model separated ophthalmopathy from stable hyperthyroidism, with over 85% sensitivity and around 84% specificity in cross-validation and 80%/75% in testing. In validation, the model predicted progression to ophthalmopathy with approximately 70% sensitivity and less than 75% specificity, a median of 6.5 months before onset.

The TCR beta CDR3 regions were amplified from RNA transcripts. For the first round of RT-PCR on the TCR CDR3, the HTBI primer set was used together with the Qiagen OneStep RT-PCR kit. Libraries were constructed in a second round of multiplex PCR, after which size selection and purification were carried out. Libraries were sequenced paired-end with 100 bp reads on an Illumina HiSeq2000. Regarding the original processing steps: SOAPnuke was used to process the raw data, removing reads that contained adapters or uncalled bases, had a mean Phred below 15, or lacked an exact match to the constant primer or identifier. High-quality paired reads were merged using COPE v1.2.5, and each unique nucleotide sequence was defined as a clonotype. Clonotypes were aligned to IMGT TRBV, TRBD and TRBJ reference segments using MiTCR v1.1. The analysis included only V-J combinations with a frequency above 0.0001, which together covered 99% to 99.2% of the repertoires. A TCS score was defined as the ratio between F50 (clonal expansion) and ExV (chaos), using BLOSUM62-based TCRdist between CDR3 peptides within each V-J. Welch's t-statistics and random forest reduced roughly 540 V-J features to fewer than 15, which were used in a naive Bayes classifier (R e1071). TCRdb took the public reads, trimmed them with fastp at Q25, ran MiXCR for clone calling and kept in-frame beta chains. Each entry is one CDR3 protein sequence, shown with its most common DNA and genes. Clone size and V and J calls follow TCRdb, not the original study. This sample comprises hundreds of thousands of distinct CDR3 sequences, 15% to 20% of them detected only once. The ten largest clones represent around 17% of the sample.

Trimmed from V: 4 bases; trimmed from J: 1 base; junction bases lacking a gene match: 7. The CDR3, from cysteine to phenylalanine, totals 15 residues. Only the CDR3 part of the read is kept: 45 bases, read in frame from the first base. Sequences SGHTS (CDR1) and YDEGEE (CDR2) are obtained from the germline V gene. This receptor chain uses TRBV5-8 and TRBJ1-2, with 7 bases in between that match TRBD1. The sequenced material came from blood. The sequence was obtained from a woman younger than 30 with Graves' ophthalmopathy. At the DNA level, the sequence is TGTGCCAGCAGCGCCGGGACAGAGGGTAACTATGGCTACACCTTC. Its coded protein is CASSAGTEGNYGYTF.